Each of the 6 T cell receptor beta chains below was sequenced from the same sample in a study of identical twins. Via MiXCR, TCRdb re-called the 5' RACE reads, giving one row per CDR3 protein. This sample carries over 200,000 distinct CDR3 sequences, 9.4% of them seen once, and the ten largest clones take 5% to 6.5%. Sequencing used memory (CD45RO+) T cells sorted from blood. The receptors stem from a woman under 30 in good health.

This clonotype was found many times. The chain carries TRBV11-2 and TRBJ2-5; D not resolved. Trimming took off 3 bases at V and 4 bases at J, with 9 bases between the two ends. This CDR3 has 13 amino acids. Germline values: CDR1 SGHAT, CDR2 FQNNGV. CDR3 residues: CASSFVAVETQYF. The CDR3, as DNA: TGTGCCAGCAGCTTCGTAGCAGTAGAGACCCAGTACTTC.

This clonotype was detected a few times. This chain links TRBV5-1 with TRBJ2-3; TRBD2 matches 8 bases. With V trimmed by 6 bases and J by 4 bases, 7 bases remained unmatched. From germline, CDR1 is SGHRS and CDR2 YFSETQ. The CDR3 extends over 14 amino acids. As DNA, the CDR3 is TGCGCCAGCAACTCGGGAGGGGTTTCAGATACGCAGTATTTT. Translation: CASNSGGVSDTQYF.

CDR3 in DNA: TGCAGTGCTAGAGATACCAGCGGGGCGATCACAGATACGCAGTATTTT. Translated: CSARDTSGAITDTQYF. The V call is TRBV20-1, the J call TRBJ2-3, with 7 nucleotides matching TRBD2. This CDR3 region has 16 residues. Trimming took 0 bases from V and 2 from J; bases not matched to a gene: 8. Germline CDR1 reads DFQATT; CDR2 reads SNEGSKA (reference sequence).

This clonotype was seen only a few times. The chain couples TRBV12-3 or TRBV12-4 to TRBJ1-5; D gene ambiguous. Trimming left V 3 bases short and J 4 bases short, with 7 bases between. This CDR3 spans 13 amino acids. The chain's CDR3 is CASSLQKNQPQHF. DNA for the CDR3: TGTGCCAGCAGTTTGCAGAAAAATCAGCCCCAGCATTTT.

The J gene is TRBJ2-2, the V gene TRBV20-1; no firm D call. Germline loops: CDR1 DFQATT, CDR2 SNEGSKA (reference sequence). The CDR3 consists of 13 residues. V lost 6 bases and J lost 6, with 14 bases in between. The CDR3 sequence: CSAKLPGSGELFF. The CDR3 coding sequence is TGCAGTGCCAAGTTACCCGGCTCCGGGGAGCTGTTTTTT.

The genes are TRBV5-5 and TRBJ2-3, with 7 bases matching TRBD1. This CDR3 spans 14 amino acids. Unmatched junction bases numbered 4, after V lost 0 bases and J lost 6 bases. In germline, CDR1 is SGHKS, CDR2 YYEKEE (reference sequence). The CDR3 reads CASSLGQGWDTQYF. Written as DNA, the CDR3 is TGTGCCAGCAGCTTGGGACAGGGTTGGGATACGCAGTATTTT.